Following are 17 T cell receptor beta chains from one sample sequenced in a study of human thymus T cells. TCRdb's copy holds only in-frame clones and misses some; the assay was immunoSEQ multiplex PCR. The repertoire holds 35,000 to 55,000 clones, with 94% as singletons. Input material: blood. These receptors all come from a boy younger than two with a congenital heart defect but otherwise immunologically healthy.

The V and J genes are TRBV28 and TRBJ1-6; weak D call: TRBD1 (5 bases). The V end was cut by 1 base, the J end by 10 bases, with 14 bases between. Germline V gives CDR1 MDHEN, CDR2 SYDVKM. There are 15 residues in the CDR3. CDR3 DNA: TGTGCCAGCAGTTTATTTAGGGGTCTGAAATCACCCCTCCACTTT. Protein product: CASSLFRGLKSPLHF.

The chain combines TRBV7-8 with TRBJ1-1, with D possibly being TRBD1 (5 bases). Germline CDR1 is SGHVS and CDR2 is FQNEAQ. V shed 4 bases and J shed 6 bases, with 9 bases lying between them. The length of the CDR3 is 12 residues. For the CDR3, the DNA is TGTGCCAGCAGCTCAGGGTTGGCTGAAGCTTTCTTT. Its protein is CASSSGLAEAFF. Based on the CDR3 plus reference TRBV7-8 and TRBJ1-1, the full variable domain is GAGVSQSPRYKVAKRGQDVALRCDPISGHVSLFWYQQALGQGPEFLTYFQNEAQLDKSGLPSDRFFAERPEGSVSTLKIQRTQQEDSAVYLCASSSGLAEAFFGQGTRLTVV.

The chain recombines TRBV7-9 with TRBJ1-1, with D maybe TRBD1 (6 bases). CDR3 length: 18 amino acids. Germline-derived CDR1 and CDR2 are SEHNR and FQNEAQ (reference sequence). The germline V and J ends were trimmed by 5 bases and 4 bases, with 26 bases remaining between them. CDR3 in DNA: TGTGCCAGCAGCCCGTTCAAGGCAGAACAGGGAGGGGGCACTGAAGCTTTCTTT. Translating gives CASSPFKAEQGGGTEAFF.

V is TRBV19 and J is TRBJ2-7; no clear D gene. The CDR3 is made up of 14 amino acids. V was shortened by 5 bases and J by 5 bases, with 16 bases between the two germline ends. Germline CDR1 and CDR2: LNHDA and SQIVND (reference sequence). CDR3 amino acids: CASSPGSWFDEQYF. The CDR3 DNA reads as TGTGCCAGTAGTCCCGGGTCTTGGTTCGACGAGCAGTACTTC.

This rearrangement joins TRBV10-3 to TRBJ1-1, with TRBD1 identical over 7 bases. The germline CDR1 and CDR2 sequences are ENHRY and SYGVKD. V lost 8 bases and J lost 4; bases outside the gene matches: 1. CDR3 size: 11 residues. The CDR3 sequence is CAIRQGTEAFF. CDR3 nucleotide sequence: TGTGCCATCCGACAGGGCACTGAAGCTTTCTTT.

The V and J genes are TRBV27 and TRBJ2-5, with D possibly being TRBD1 (6 bases). Trimming removed 5 bases at V and 1 base at J, with 11 bases between. This CDR3 has 14 residues. Looked up from germline, CDR1 is MNHEY and CDR2 is SMNVEV (reference sequence). The CDR3, as DNA: TGTGCCAGCAGTCCCAGGGGCCGCCAAGAGACCCAGTACTTC. Protein: CASSPRGRQETQYF.

The genes are TRBV5-4 and TRBJ1-2; a weak D match, TRBD1 (6 bases). V lost 1 base to trimming and J lost 10 bases, with 11 bases between them. CDR1 SGHNT and CDR2 YYREEE come from the germline V gene (reference sequence). The CDR3 spans 12 residues. CDR3 nucleotides: TGTGCCAGCAGCTTGTCGGGGGGCGACTACACCTTC. Translated: CASSLSGGDYTF.

The chain uses TRBV6-4 and TRBJ2-7; TRBD2 agrees at 12 bases. This CDR3 has 14 amino acids. V lost 5 bases to trimming and J lost 6 bases; unmatched junction nucleotides: 5. Germline CDR1 MRHNA, CDR2 SNTAGT. The CDR3 DNA sequence: TGTGCCAGCAGTATAACTAGCGGGGGGTCCGAGCAGTACTTC. This gives the protein CASSITSGGSEQYF.

J is TRBJ2-2 and V is TRBV5-1; the match to TRBD1 covers 8 bases. The CDR3 loop spans 16 amino acids. Germline CDR1 SGHRS, CDR2 YFSETQ. J was trimmed by 3 bases and V by 0 bases; bases with no gene match: 4. The CDR3 is CASSLGQGAHTGELFF. As DNA, the CDR3 is TGCGCCAGCAGCTTGGGGCAGGGGGCTCACACCGGGGAGCTGTTTTTT. The variable domain in full, completed from reference TRBV5-1 and TRBJ2-2, reads KAGVTQTPRYLIKTRGQQVTLSCSPISGHRSVSWYQQTPGQGLQFLFEYFSETQRNKGNFPGRFSGRQFSNSRSEMNVSTLELGDSALYLCASSLGQGAHTGELFFGEGSRLTVL.

The chain links TRBV4-3 to TRBJ2-7; TRBD2 agrees at 8 bases. Germline CDR1 and CDR2: LGHNA and YSLEER. V gave up 0 bases and J gave up 2 bases; unmatched junction bases: 3. This CDR3 comprises 15 residues. DNA of the CDR3: TGCGCCAGCAGCCAAGAGACTAGCGTGGCCTACGAGCAGTACTTC. Translating it yields CASSQETSVAYEQYF.

This clone was picked up one time. J is TRBJ2-5 and V is TRBV4-2, with a weak D call TRBD2 (5 bases). Germline CDR1 reads LGHNA; CDR2 reads YNFKEQ. This CDR3 has 16 residues. Trimming left V 0 bases short and J 1 base short, with 12 bases between. The CDR3 here is CASSQEGRGIQETQYF. DNA for the CDR3: TGTGCCAGCAGCCAAGAGGGCCGGGGAATCCAAGAGACCCAGTACTTC.

The CDR3 here is CSAAAGSEKLFF. CDR3 DNA: TGCAGCGCAGCAGCAGGCAGTGAAAAACTGTTTTTT. The gene calls are TRBV29-1 and TRBJ1-4, with no clear D. Germline-derived CDR1 and CDR2 are SQVTM and ANQGSEA. Trimming removed 7 bases from V and 7 bases from J, with 13 bases in between. CDR3 length equals 12 residues.

The chain has TRBV2 and TRBJ2-3; D is perhaps TRBD2 (6 bases). Germline V gene sequence: CDR1 SNHLY, CDR2 FYNNEI. The V end lost 3 bases, the J end lost 4 bases, and 8 bases lay between the germline ends. The CDR3 is 13 amino acids. DNA for the CDR3: TGTGCCAGCAGTGAGGGGGGATCAGATACGCAGTATTTT. Translating gives CASSEGGSDTQYF.

This chain uses TRBV27 with TRBJ2-7; 11 bases map to TRBD2. With 6 bases clipped from V and 7 bases from J, the junction kept 14 bases outside the gene matches. The germline V gene encodes CDR1 MNHEY and CDR2 SMNVEV (reference sequence). The CDR3 has 16 residues. DNA of the CDR3: TGTGCCAGCAGCCGTAGACTAGCGGGGAACCCTAGAGAGCAGTACTTC. Its translation is CASSRRLAGNPREQYF.

In nucleotides, the CDR3 is TGTGCCAGCGGGTGGGGGGGCAATGAGCAGTTCTTC. This codes for CASGWGGNEQFF. This chain uses TRBV9 with TRBJ2-1; 7 bases are a match to TRBD2. CDR1 is SGDLS and CDR2 is YYNGEE in the germline V gene. CDR3 size: 12 residues. Unmatched junction bases numbered 4, after V lost 7 bases and J lost 6 bases.

This chain links TRBV4-1 with TRBJ2-5; maybe TRBD2 (6 bases). Germline-derived CDR1 and CDR2 are MGHRA and YSYEKL. Trimming left V 3 bases short and J 5 bases short, with 10 bases between. This CDR3 has 13 amino acids. CDR3 in DNA: TGCGCCAGCAGCCAGCGGGGTAGGGAGACCCAGTACTTC. This gives the protein CASSQRGRETQYF.

This chain connects TRBV6-5 to TRBJ2-1; no clear D gene. V was trimmed by 5 bases and J by 14 bases, leaving 19 bases between them. This CDR3 has 13 amino acids. Germline CDR1 reads MNHEY; CDR2 reads SVGAGI. The DNA for the CDR3 is TGTGCCAGCAGTACCGAAGCTATCCCGGAGAAGTTCTTC. It encodes CASSTEAIPEKFF.